This T cell receptor beta chain was profiled in a study of blood T cells in healthy people across ages (dated by TCRdb to the mid-2010s). As for the study more broadly: In model experiments, template switching captured about one uniquely barcoded TCR beta cDNA molecule for every two T cells. The study measured age-related changes in TCR beta repertoire diversity using deep sequencing normalized with unique cDNA molecular identifiers. The donors were split into four age groups: young (average about 15 years), middle-aged (over 35), aged (approximately 60) and long-lived (roughly 86). Donors of different ages were randomly distributed across sequencing lanes to avoid experimental bias. The study analyzed two additional independent replicas of 1 million unique cDNA reads from the same blood draw for two donors, one aged 18 to 30 and one aged 80 or older.

The method behind the library was 5' RACE. The data were produced on an Illumina HiSeq 2500. A second PCR of roughly 7 to 11 cycles was performed with a sample-barcoded 5' primer and a J-beta primer mix. Each TCR beta cDNA molecule received a unique molecular identifier from a template-switch 5' adaptor carrying 12 random nucleotides. At least 2.5 million CDR3-containing paired-end reads were obtained from each sample. First-strand cDNA synthesis was performed from all RNA using the Mint cDNA synthesis kit, with priming by a TRBC-specific oligonucleotide. Following uracil-DNA glycosylase treatment, a first 18-cycle PCR with universal primers M1SS and BC2_uni_R was performed on all cDNA. The authors processed their data as follows. Normalization of each sample was performed by random selection of 1 million high-quality reads, each carrying a distinct molecular identifier. Instead of being binned into consensus sequences, reads that shared molecular identifiers were thrown out. MiTCR, run with a Q25 quality threshold and the strictest error-elimination algorithm, handled CDR3 identification, clonotype clustering and error correction. Lower-bound total TCR beta diversity was estimated with a nonparametric unseen species model using Euler transformation. TCRdb applied fastp at Q25 and MiXCR to the public reads, then kept only in-frame beta chains. Identical CDR3 protein sequences are pooled into one entry, listed with their most common genes and DNA. In this record, the V and J calls reflect TCRdb's handling and not the investigators' own analysis. For this sample there are fewer than 750,000 distinct CDR3 sequences; roughly half appear just once. In total, the top ten clones hold approximately 13% of the sample.

Systemically healthy Caucasian individuals from Russia, some 40 in total and aged roughly 6 to 90 years, were included as donors. Each donor gave 8 to 10 milliliters of peripheral blood, drawn into EDTA-treated Vacutainer tubes. Ficoll-Paque density-gradient centrifugation was used to isolate PBMCs, with at least 6 million obtained per sample. Total RNA was extracted from PBMCs with Trizol reagent, with at least 5 micrograms obtained per sample. The percentages of naive CD45RAhigh/CD27high T cells were determined by flow cytometry on a PBMC aliquot from every donor. Trimming takes 0 bases from V and 4 bases from J, and the germline ends sit 13 bases apart. CDR1 is given as LGHDT and CDR2 as YNNKEL, both from the germline V gene (reference sequence). The CDR3 sequence holds 17 residues, the cysteine and phenylalanine included. Only the CDR3 DNA is retained, 51 bases long and in frame from the first base.

With respect to this clonotype: Which antigen it targets is not known. No much larger clonotype is one base removed from it; base qualities were not supplied.

General findings and caveats noted by the study authors: Observed TCR beta diversity correlated strongly with the percentage of naive T cells measured by flow cytometry. Donor CMV infection status was unknown, potentially confounding age-related changes in expanded clonotypes. Compared with the aged group, the long-lived group had more naive CD4+ T cells, fewer expanded clones and increased TCR diversity, a pattern suggesting age selection. Bulk unsorted PBMC profiling prevented conclusive comparison of naive and antigen-experienced compartments. Observed TCR beta diversity per million T cells fell roughly linearly with age, and a significant reduction was already apparent by age about 43. Estimates of total diversity based on one million sequenced T cells were regarded as lower bounds and as underestimates.

The chain uses TRBV3-1 and TRBJ2-6; too little of a D gene remains to name it. The receptor's source is a woman of 80 years or more in good health. The sample comprised blood. Here is the DNA: TGTGCCAGCAGCCAAGAAAGCGCTGGAGCAGGGGCCAACGTCCTGACTTTC. Its product reads: CASSQESAGAGANVLTF.